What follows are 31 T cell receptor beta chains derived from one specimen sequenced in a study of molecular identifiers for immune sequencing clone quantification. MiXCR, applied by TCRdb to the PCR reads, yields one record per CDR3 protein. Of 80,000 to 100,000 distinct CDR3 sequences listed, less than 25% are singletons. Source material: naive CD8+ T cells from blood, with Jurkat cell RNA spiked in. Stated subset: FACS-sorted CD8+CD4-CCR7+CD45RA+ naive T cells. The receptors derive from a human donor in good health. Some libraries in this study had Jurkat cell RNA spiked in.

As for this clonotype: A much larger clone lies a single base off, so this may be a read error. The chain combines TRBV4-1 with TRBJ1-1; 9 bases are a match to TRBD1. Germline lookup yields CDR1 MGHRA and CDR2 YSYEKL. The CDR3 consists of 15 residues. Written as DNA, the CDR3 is TGCGCCAGCAGCCAAGAGACAGGGGGAGGCACTGCAGCTTTCTTT. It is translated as CASSQETGGGTAAFF.

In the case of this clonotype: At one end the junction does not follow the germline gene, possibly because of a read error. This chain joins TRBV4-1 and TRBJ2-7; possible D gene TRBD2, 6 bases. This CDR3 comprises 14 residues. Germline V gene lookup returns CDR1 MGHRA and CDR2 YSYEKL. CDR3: CASSQGRGGYERYF. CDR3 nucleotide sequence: TGCGCCAGCAGCCAAGGACGGGGAGGCTACGAGCGGTACTTC.

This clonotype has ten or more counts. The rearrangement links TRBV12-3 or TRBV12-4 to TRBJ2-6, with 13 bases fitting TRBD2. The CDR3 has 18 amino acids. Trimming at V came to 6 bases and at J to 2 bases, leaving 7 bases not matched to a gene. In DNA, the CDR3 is TGTGCCAGCAGCCCGGGACTAGCGGGAATTGCTGGGGCCAACGTCCTGACTTTC. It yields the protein CASSPGLAGIAGANVLTF.

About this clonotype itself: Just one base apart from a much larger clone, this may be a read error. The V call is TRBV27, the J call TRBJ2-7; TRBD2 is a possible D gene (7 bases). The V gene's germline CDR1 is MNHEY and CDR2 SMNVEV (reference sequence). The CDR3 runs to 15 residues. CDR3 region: CTSSLRGGGSYEQYF. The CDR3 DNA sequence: TGTACCAGCAGTTTAAGGGGGGGAGGGTCCTACGAGCAGTACTTC.

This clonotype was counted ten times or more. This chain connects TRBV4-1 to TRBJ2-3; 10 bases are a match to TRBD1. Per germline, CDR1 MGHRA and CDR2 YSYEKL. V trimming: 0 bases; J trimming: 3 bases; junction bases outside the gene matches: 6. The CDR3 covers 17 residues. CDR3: CASSQDRTGGRTDTQYF. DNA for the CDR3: TGCGCCAGCAGCCAAGATCGGACAGGGGGTAGGACAGATACGCAGTATTTT.

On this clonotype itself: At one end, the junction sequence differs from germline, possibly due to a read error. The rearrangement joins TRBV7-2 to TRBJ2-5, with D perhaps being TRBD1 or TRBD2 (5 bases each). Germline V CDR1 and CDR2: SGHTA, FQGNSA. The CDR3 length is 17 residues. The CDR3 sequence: CASSLGRSGQSQETQCF. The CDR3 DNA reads TGTGCCAGCAGCTTAGGTCGAAGCGGACAATCCCAAGAGACCCAGTGCTTC.

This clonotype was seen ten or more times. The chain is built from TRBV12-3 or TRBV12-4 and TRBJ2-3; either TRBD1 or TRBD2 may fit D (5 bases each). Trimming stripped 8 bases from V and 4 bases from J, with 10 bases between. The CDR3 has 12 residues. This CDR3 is CASGGFADTQYF. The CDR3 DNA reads TGTGCCAGCGGGGGATTTGCAGATACGCAGTATTTT.

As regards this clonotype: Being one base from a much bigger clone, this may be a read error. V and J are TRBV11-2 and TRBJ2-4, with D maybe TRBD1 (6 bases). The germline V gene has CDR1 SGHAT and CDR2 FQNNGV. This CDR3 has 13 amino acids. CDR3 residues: CASTRTGKNLQYF. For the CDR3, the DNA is TGTGCCAGCACCAGAACAGGGAAAAACCTTCAGTACTTC.

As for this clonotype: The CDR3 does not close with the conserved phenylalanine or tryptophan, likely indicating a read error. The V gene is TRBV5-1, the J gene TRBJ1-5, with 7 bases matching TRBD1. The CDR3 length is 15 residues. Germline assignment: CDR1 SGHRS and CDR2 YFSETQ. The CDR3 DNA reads TGCGCGAGCAGCTTGGGACAGCAGTTGGGTCAGCGCCAGCATGTT. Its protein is CASSLGQQLGQRQHV.

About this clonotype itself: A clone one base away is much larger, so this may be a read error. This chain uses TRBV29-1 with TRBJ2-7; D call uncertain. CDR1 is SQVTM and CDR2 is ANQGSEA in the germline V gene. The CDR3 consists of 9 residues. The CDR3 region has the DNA TGCAGCGTTGAATCTGAGCAGCACTTC. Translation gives CSVESEQHF.

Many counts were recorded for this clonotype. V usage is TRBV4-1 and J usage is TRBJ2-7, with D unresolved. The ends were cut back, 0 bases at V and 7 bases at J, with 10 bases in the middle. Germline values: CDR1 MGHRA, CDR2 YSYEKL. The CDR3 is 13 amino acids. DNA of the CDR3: TGCGCCAGCAGCCAAGATCTGGTCGGGGAGCAGTACTTC. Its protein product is CASSQDLVGEQYF.

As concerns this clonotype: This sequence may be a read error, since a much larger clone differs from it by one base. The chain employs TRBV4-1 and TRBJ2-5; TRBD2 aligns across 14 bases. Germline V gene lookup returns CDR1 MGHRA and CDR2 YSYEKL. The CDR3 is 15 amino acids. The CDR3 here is CASSQDRTSGGPHYF. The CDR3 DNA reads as TGCGCCAGCAGCCAAGATAGGACTAGCGGGGGGCCCCATTACTTC.

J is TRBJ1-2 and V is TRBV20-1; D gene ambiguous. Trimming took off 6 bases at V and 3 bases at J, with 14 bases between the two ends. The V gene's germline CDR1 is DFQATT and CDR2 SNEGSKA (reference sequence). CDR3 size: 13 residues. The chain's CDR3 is CSAPRSSHYGYTF. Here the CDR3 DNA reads TGCAGTGCACCCAGGTCGAGCCACTATGGCTACACCTTC.

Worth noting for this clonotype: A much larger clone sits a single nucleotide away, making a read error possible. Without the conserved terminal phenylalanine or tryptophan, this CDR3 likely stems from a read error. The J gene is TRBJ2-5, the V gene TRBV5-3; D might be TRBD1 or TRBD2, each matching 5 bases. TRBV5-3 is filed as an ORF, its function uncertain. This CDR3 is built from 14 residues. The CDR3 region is CASSLSGAPPTQYV. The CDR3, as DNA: TGTGCCAGCAGCTTGTCCGGGGCCCCCCCCACCCAGTACGTC.

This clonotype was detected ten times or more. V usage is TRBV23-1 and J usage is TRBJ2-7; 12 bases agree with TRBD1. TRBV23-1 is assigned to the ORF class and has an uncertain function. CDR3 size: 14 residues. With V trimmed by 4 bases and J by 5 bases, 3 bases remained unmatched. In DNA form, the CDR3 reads TGCGCCAGCAGTCGAGGGACAGGGGGCGACGAGCAGTACTTC. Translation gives CASSRGTGGDEQYF.

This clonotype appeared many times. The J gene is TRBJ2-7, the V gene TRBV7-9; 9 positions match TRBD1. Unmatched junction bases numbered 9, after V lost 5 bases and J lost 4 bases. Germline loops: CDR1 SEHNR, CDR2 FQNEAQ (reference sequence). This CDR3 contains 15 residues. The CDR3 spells CASSPSSGTGYEQYF. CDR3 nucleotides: TGTGCCAGCAGCCCCTCTTCCGGGACAGGGTACGAGCAGTACTTC.

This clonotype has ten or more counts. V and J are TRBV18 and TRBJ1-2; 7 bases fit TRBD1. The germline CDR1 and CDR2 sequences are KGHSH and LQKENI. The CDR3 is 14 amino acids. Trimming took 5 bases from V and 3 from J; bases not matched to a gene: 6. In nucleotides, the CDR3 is TGTGCCAGCTCATCCTCAGACAGGGACTATGGCTACACCTTC. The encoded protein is CASSSSDRDYGYTF.

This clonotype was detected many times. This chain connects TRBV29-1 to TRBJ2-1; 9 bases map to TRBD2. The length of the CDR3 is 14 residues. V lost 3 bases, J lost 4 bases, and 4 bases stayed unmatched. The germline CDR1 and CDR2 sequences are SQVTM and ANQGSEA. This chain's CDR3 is CSVDGLAGYNEQFF. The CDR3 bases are TGCAGCGTTGACGGCCTAGCGGGGTACAATGAGCAGTTCTTC.

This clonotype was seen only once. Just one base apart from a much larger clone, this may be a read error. As DNA, the CDR3 is TGTACCAGCAGCTTACAGGTCCCCGGCACAGATACGCAGTATTTT. Residues: CTSSLQVPGTDTQYF. The chain links TRBV7-6 to TRBJ2-3; D may be TRBD1 (5 bases). This CDR3 comprises 15 residues. Germline assignment: CDR1 SGHVS and CDR2 FNYEAQ.

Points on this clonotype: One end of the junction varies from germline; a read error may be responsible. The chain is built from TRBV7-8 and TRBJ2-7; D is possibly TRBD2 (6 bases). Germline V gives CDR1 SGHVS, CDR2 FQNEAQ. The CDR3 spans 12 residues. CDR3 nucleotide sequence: TGTGCCAGCAGCGTAGCGGTCTACGCGCAGTACTTC. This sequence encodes CASSVAVYAQYF.

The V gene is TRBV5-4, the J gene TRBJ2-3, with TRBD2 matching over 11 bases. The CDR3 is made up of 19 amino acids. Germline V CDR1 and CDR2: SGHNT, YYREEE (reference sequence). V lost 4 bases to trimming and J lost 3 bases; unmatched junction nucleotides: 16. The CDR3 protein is CASSPDFSGGADGTDTQYF. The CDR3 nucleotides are TGTGCCAGCAGCCCAGACTTTAGCGGGGGGGCTGACGGGACAGATACGCAGTATTTT.

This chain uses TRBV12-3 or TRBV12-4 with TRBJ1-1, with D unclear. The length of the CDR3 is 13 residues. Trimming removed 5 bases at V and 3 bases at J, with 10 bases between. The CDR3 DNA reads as TGTGCCAGCAGTCCCGGCATGGACACTGAAGCTTTCTTT. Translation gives CASSPGMDTEAFF.

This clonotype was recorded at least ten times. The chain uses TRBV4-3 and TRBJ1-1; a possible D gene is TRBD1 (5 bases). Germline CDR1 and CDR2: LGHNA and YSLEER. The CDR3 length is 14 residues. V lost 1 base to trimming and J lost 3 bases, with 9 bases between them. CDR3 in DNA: TGCGCCAGCAGCCAAGGGCTGGGGGACACTGAAGCTTTCTTT. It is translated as CASSQGLGDTEAFF.

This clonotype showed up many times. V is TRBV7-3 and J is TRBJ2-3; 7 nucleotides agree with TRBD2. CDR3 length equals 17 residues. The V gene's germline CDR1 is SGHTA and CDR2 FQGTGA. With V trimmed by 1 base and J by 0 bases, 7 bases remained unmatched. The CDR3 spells CASSLKGTSASTDTQYF. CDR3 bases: TGTGCCAGCAGCTTAAAGGGCACTAGCGCTAGCACAGATACGCAGTATTTT.

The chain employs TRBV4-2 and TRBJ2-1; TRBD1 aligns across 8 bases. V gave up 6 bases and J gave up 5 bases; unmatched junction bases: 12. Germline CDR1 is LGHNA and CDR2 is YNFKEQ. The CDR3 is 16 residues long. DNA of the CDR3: TGTGCCAGCAGGGGGCCAGACAGGGGTGACGACAATGAGCAGTTCTTC. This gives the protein CASRGPDRGDDNEQFF.

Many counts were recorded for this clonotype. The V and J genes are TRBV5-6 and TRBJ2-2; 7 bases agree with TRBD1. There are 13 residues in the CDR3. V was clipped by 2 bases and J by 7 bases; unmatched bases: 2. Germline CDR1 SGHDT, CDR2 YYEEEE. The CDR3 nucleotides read TGTGCCAGCAGCTTCTGGACAGGCGGGGAGCTGTTTTTT. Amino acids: CASSFWTGGELFF.

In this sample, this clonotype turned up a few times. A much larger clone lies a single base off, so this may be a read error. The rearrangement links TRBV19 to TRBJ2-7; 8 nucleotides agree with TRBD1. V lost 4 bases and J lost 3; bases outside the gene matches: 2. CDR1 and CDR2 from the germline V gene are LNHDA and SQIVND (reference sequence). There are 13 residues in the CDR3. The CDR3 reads CASSTGTGYEQYF. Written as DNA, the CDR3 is TGTGCCAGTAGTACCGGGACAGGCTACGAGCAGTACTTC.

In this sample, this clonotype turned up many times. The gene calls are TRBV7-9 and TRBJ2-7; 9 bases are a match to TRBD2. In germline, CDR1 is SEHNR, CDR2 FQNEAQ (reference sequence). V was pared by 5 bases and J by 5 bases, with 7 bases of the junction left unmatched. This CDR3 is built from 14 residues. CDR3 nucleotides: TGTGCCAGCAGCCGCGTGGAGCGGGGGGACGAGCAGTACTTC. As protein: CASSRVERGDEQYF.

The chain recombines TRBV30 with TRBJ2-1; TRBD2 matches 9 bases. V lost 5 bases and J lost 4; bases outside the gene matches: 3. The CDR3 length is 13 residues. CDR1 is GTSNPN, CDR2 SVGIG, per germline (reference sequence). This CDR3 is CAWEREVYNEQFF. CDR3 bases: TGTGCCTGGGAGCGGGAGGTTTACAATGAGCAGTTCTTC.

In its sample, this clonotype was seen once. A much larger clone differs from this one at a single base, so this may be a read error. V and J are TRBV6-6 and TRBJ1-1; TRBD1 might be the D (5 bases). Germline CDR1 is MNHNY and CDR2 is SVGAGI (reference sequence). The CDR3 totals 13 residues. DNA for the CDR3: TGTACCACCTCCCCACCGGGGGGCACTGAAGCTTTCTTT. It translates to CTTSPPGGTEAFF.

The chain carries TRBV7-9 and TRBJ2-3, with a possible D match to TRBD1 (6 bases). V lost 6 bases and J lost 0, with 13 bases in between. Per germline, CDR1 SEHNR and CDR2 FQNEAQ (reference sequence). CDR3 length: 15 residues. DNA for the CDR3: TGTGCCAGCAGTTTCACCACAGGGAGCACAGATACGCAGTATTTT. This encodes CASSFTTGSTDTQYF.